One and the same sample provided the 13 T cell receptor beta chains below, sequenced in a study of shared clonotypes between healthy human individuals. Using immunoSEQ multiplex PCR, the repertoire was profiled, and TCRdb retains in-frame clones only, with some absent. This sample yields roughly 2 million clones, of which 85% to 95% are seen a single time; 0.13% belongs to the top ten. Sequenced material: naive CD4+ T cells sorted from blood. As for subset: CD45RA+ positively selected. The origin of the receptors is a man younger than 30 in good health.

J is TRBJ2-1 and V is TRBV10-3, with 8 bases fitting TRBD2. The trim removed 10 bases at V and 2 bases at J, leaving 4 bases unmatched. Germline values: CDR1 ENHRY, CDR2 SYGVKD. The CDR3 covers 13 residues. DNA for the CDR3: TGTGCCAAGTCAGCGGGAGCCTACAATGAGCAGTTCTTC. Its translation: CAKSAGAYNEQFF.

The chain combines TRBV7-9 with TRBJ2-1; D is unresolved. This CDR3 spans 11 amino acids. V gave up 1 base and J gave up 12 bases, with 7 bases separating them. Germline CDR1 SEHNR, CDR2 FQNEAQ (reference sequence). For the CDR3, the DNA is TGTGCCAGCAGCTTAGAGTACGCGCAGTTCTTC. The encoded protein is CASSLEYAQFF.

The chain couples TRBV5-1 to TRBJ2-7; D perhaps matches TRBD1 (5 bases). The CDR3 contains 17 residues. Trimming left V 1 base short and J 3 bases short, with 20 bases between. Germline lookup yields CDR1 SGHRS and CDR2 YFSETQ. The DNA of the CDR3 is TGCGCCAGCAGCTTGTGGGGCGGTTCCGGCAGGGACTACGAGCAGTACTTC. It encodes CASSLWGGSGRDYEQYF.

Note on this clone: The sample holds other DNA sequences that translate to the same CDR3. The chain uses TRBV6-5 and TRBJ2-7, with 7 bases fitting TRBD1. V was clipped by 2 bases and J by 4 bases; unmatched bases: 8. The CDR3 loop spans 15 amino acids. CDR1 is MNHEY, CDR2 SVGAGI, per germline. As DNA, the CDR3 is TGTGCCAGCAGTTACGGTCGAGGGGGCGCGTACGAGCAGTACTTC. Its translation: CASSYGRGGAYEQYF.

The chain couples TRBV6-5 to TRBJ2-3; 11 bases are a match to TRBD1. V was pared by 6 bases and J by 3 bases, with 8 bases of the junction left unmatched. The CDR3 is 16 amino acids. Germline CDR1 is MNHEY and CDR2 is SVGAGI. The CDR3 reads CASRYGQGAHTDTQYF. CDR3 bases: TGTGCCAGCAGATACGGACAGGGGGCGCATACAGATACGCAGTATTTT.

The rearrangement links TRBV7-6 to TRBJ1-3; 7 nucleotides align to TRBD1. CDR3 length: 15 amino acids. The trim removed 3 bases at V and 0 bases at J, leaving 2 bases unmatched. Germline V gene data show CDR1 as SGHVS and CDR2 as FNYEAQ. The CDR3 here is CASSLTGNSGNTIYF. The DNA of the CDR3 is TGTGCCAGCAGCTTGACAGGGAACTCTGGAAACACCATATATTTT.

The gene calls are TRBV6-1 and TRBJ1-5; D possibly corresponds to TRBD1 (5 bases). V was pared by 0 bases and J by 5 bases, with 14 bases between. CDR1 and CDR2 from the germline V gene are MNHNS and SASEGT. The CDR3 covers 16 residues. In DNA, the CDR3 is TGTGCCAGCAGTGAAGCGCTCTGGGGGTTGGATCAGCCCCAGCATTTT. The encoded protein is CASSEALWGLDQPQHF.

The V gene is TRBV5-6, the J gene TRBJ1-5, with a weak D call TRBD1 (6 bases). V lost 4 bases, J lost 4 bases, and 18 bases lay in between. CDR1 is SGHDT and CDR2 is YYEEEE in the germline V gene. CDR3 size: 16 residues. CDR3 region: CASSLRDTGPNQPQHF. The CDR3 nucleotides read TGTGCCAGCAGCCTCCGGGACACGGGGCCAAATCAGCCCCAGCATTTT.

This chain links TRBV7-6 with TRBJ2-2; D ambiguous. Trimming took 0 bases from V and 2 from J, leaving 10 bases between them. CDR1 is SGHVS and CDR2 is FNYEAQ in the germline V gene. The CDR3 loop spans 16 amino acids. The CDR3 spells CASSLAPPPNTGELFF. DNA of the CDR3: TGTGCCAGCAGCTTAGCCCCGCCCCCCAACACCGGGGAGCTGTTTTTT.

This chain uses TRBV6-1 with TRBJ2-7; D call uncertain. Germline V gene data show CDR1 as MNHNS and CDR2 as SASEGT. The germline V and J ends were trimmed by 2 bases and 2 bases, with 13 bases remaining between them. The CDR3 is 15 residues long. The CDR3 sequence is CASSEQLLFPYEQYF. The CDR3 DNA follows: TGTGCCAGCAGTGAACAGCTTCTGTTTCCCTACGAGCAGTACTTC.

V gene TRBV7-9 combines with J gene TRBJ2-3; D is ambiguous. V lost 5 bases, J lost 5 bases, and 8 bases lay in between. This CDR3 contains 12 residues. Germline V gene data show CDR1 as SEHNR and CDR2 as FQNEAQ (reference sequence). The CDR3 region is CASSLDIDTQYF. CDR3 DNA: TGTGCCAGCAGCCTCGATATAGATACGCAGTATTTT.

The V and J genes are TRBV7-9 and TRBJ2-7; D is perhaps TRBD2 (5 bases). This CDR3 has 13 amino acids. In germline, CDR1 is SEHNR, CDR2 FQNEAQ (reference sequence). V was pared by 3 bases and J by 2 bases, with 8 bases between. Written as DNA, the CDR3 is TGTGCCAGCAGCTTTGGGAGCCCCTACGAGCAGTACTTC. Protein: CASSFGSPYEQYF.

The rearrangement uses TRBV7-2 and TRBJ2-7; D possibly matches TRBD1 or TRBD2 (5 bases each). Trimming shortened V by 0 bases and J by 3 bases, and 15 bases separated the two germline ends. The germline CDR1 and CDR2 sequences are SGHTA and FQGNSA. CDR3 length: 16 amino acids. The CDR3 protein is CASSLAGTDGNYEQYF. The DNA for the CDR3 is TGTGCCAGCAGCTTAGCGGGGACGGACGGGAACTACGAGCAGTACTTC.